A single T cell receptor beta chain is shown here with its context. Its antigen is unknown. The data are from a study of cytomegalovirus exposure and HLA in healthy donors. Those who donated were healthy bone marrow donors. This CDR3 is 13 amino acids long. The V end lost 8 bases, the J end lost 5 bases, and 16 bases lay between the germline ends. Germline V gene lookup returns CDR1 LGHNA and CDR2 YNFKEQ. Findings and limits, study-wide: Confirmation was obtained in vitro that a few CMV-associated chains are specific for CMV antigens.

PCR used 60 Vbeta primers and 13 Jbeta primers. Sequencing was performed with immunoSEQ multiplex PCR; in TCRdb, only in-frame clones are kept and a portion is missing. The data contain 100,000 to 150,000 clones, approximately 80% of them singletons. The source material was PBMCs. The chain employs TRBV4-2 and TRBJ2-7; D perhaps matches TRBD1 (5 bases). This receptor was taken from a human donor in good health. The chain's CDR3 is CASRNQGTHEQYF. The DNA for the CDR3 is TGTGCCAGCCGGAACCAGGGTACCCACGAGCAGTACTTC.